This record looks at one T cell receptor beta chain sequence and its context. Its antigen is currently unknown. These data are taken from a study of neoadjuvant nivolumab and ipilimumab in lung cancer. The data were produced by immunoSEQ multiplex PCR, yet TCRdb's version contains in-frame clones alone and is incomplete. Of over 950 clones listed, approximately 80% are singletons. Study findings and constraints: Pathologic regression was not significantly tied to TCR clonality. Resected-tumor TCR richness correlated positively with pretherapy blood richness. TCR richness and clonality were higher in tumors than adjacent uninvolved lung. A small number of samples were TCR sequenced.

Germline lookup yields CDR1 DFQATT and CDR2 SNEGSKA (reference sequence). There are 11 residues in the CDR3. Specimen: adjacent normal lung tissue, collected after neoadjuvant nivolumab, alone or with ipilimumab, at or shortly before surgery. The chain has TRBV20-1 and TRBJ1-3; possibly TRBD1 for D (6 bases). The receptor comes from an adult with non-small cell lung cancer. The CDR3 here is CRIGQGNTIYF. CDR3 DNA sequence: TGCAGGATTGGACAGGGAAACACCATATATTTT.